This T cell receptor beta chain emerged from a study of blood T cell repertoires in COVID-19. The sample holds one count of this clone. Source study methods: Amplification of reference gene primers provided the estimated nucleated cell counts. The assay was immunoSEQ multiplex PCR, and TCRdb's table has in-frame clones only and misses some. V and J calls and clone size are given by that table; D and trimming were obtained from the DNA. The sample has more than 75,000 clones; roughly 88% are singletons. V lost 4 bases and J 5 bases, leaving 21 bases between the germline ends. The CDR3 is 18 amino acids. Germline-derived CDR1 and CDR2 are MNHEY and SVGEGT.

V is TRBV6-2 or TRBV6-3 and J is TRBJ1-6; D is perhaps TRBD1 (5 bases). The sample consisted of peripheral blood. The receptor's source is a woman in her 70s with acute or convalescent COVID-19. Here the CDR3 reads CASSFPLGRGLDNSPLHF. The CDR3 nucleotides are TGTGCCAGCAGTTTCCCTCTCGGACGGGGACTTGATAATTCACCCCTCCACTTT.